The present entry profiles one T cell receptor (beta chain) with its context. This record belongs to a study of blood T cell repertoires in COVID-19. Looking at the study overall: COVID-19 samples from acute and convalescent phases originated in the United States, Italy and Spain.

V dropped 5 bases and J dropped 3 bases, with 13 bases sitting between them. The CDR3 consists of 14 residues. Per germline, CDR1 MNHEY and CDR2 SVGAGI. Original data processing: For nucleated cells, counts were estimated from reference gene primer amplification. This table comes from immunoSEQ multiplex PCR, and its TCRdb copy is limited to in-frame clones, with some not included. That table supplies the V and J calls and clone size; D and trimming were determined from the DNA. The sample has roughly 180,000 clones; 70% to 90% are singletons. The V call is TRBV6-5, the J call TRBJ1-1, with D possibly being TRBD1 (5 bases). Sequences were obtained from peripheral blood. The source is a woman aged 25 to 39 with active or convalescent COVID-19. CDR3: CASSRGGGHTEAFF. As DNA, the CDR3 is TGTGCCAGCAGTAGGGGAGGAGGGCACACTGAAGCTTTCTTT.